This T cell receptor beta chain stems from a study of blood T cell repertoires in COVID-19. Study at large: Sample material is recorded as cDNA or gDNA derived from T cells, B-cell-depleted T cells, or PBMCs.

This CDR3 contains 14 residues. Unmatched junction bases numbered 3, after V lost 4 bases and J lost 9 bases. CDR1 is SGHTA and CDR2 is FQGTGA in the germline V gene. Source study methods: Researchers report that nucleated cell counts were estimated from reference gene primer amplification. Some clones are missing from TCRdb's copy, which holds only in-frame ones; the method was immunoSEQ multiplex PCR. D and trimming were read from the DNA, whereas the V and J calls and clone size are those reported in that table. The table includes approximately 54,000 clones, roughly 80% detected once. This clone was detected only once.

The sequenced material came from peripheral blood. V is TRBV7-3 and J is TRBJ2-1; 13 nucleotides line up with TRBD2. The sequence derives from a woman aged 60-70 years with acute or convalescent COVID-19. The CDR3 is CASSSGLAGVEQFF. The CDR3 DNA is TGTGCCAGCAGCTCCGGACTAGCGGGGGTTGAGCAGTTCTTC.